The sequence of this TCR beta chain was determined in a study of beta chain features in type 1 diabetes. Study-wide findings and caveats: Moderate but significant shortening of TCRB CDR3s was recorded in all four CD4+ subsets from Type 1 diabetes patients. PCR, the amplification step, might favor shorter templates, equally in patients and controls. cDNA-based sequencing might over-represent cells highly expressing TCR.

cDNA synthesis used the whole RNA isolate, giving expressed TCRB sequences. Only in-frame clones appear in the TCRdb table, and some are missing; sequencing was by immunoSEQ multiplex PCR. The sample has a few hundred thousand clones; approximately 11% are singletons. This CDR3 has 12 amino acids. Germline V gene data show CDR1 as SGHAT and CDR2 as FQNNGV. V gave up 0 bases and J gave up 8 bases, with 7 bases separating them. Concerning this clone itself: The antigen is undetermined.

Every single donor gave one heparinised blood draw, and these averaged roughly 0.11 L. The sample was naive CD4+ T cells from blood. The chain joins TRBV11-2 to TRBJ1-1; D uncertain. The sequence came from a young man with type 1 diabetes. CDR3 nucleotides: TGTGCCAGCAGCTTAGACAGAAACGAAGCTTTCTTT. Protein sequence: CASSLDRNEAFF.